The 9 T cell receptor beta chains listed next were all sequenced from one sample in a study of beta chain features in type 1 diabetes. Since all of the isolated RNA was reverse transcribed, expressed TCRB transcripts were what got sequenced. This table comes from immunoSEQ multiplex PCR, and its TCRdb copy is limited to in-frame clones, with some not included. The top ten clones hold roughly 1% of a sample with roughly 290,000 clones, 7.5% to 9.5% of them seen once. Sequences were obtained from central memory CD4+ T cells from blood. Receptors originate from a woman aged 18-29 years in good health.

In this sample, this clone turned up a few times. The V call is TRBV7-9, the J call TRBJ2-3, with D perhaps matching TRBD2 (6 bases). The CDR3 runs 17 residues. The V gene lost 7 bases and the J gene lost 1 base, with 21 bases spanning the gap. The V gene's germline CDR1 is SEHNR and CDR2 FQNEAQ (reference sequence). The CDR3 loop is CASTRGAGTDRTDTQYF. CDR3 bases: TGTGCCAGCACCCGGGGTGCGGGAACCGACCGCACAGATACGCAGTATTTT.

This clone was picked up a small number of times. The chain couples TRBV18 to TRBJ2-1, with no clear D. The germline V gene encodes CDR1 KGHSH and CDR2 LQKENI. This CDR3 contains 12 residues. Trimming removed 4 bases at V and 8 bases at J, with 9 bases between. The CDR3 protein is CASSQGRDEQFF. The CDR3 DNA follows: TGTGCCAGCTCACAAGGACGGGATGAGCAGTTCTTC.

This clone occurred a few times. The gene calls are TRBV29-1 and TRBJ1-1; 7 bases map to TRBD1. This CDR3 is 13 amino acids long. V lost 8 bases to trimming and J lost 2 bases; unmatched junction nucleotides: 8. Germline assignment: CDR1 SQVTM and CDR2 ANQGSEA. The DNA for the CDR3 is TGCAGCCCCCGACAGGGAATAAACACTGAAGCTTTCTTT. It specifies CSPRQGINTEAFF.

This clone was observed a few times. CDR3 coding DNA: TGTGCCAGCAGTTCTGGGACTAGGATAGAGACCCAGTACTTC. It is translated as CASSSGTRIETQYF. V and J are TRBV5-6 and TRBJ2-5; TRBD2 aligns across 8 bases. With 5 bases clipped from V and 4 bases from J, the junction kept 7 bases outside the gene matches. The CDR3 totals 14 residues. Germline CDR1 and CDR2: SGHDT and YYEEEE.

This clone was recorded at least ten times. The genes are TRBV5-1 and TRBJ2-3; D is tentatively TRBD1 or TRBD2 (6 bases each). V dropped 0 bases and J dropped 6 bases, with 14 bases sitting between them. The CDR3 is 15 amino acids. Germline CDR1 SGHRS, CDR2 YFSETQ. The CDR3 nucleotides are TGCGCCAGCAGCTTGGCGGGGGCCGATAGCGATACGCAGTATTTT. Encoded protein: CASSLAGADSDTQYF.

The gene calls are TRBV15 and TRBJ2-1; tentative D call: TRBD1 (6 bases). There are 16 residues in the CDR3. Trimming cost V 0 bases and J 9 bases, with 18 bases left between them. Per germline, CDR1 LNHNV and CDR2 YYDKDF (reference sequence). The CDR3 loop reads CATSRERQVQSGEQFF. The CDR3 DNA follows: TGTGCCACCAGCAGAGAACGACAGGTACAGTCGGGTGAGCAGTTCTTC. The whole variable domain, filled in from reference TRBV15 and TRBJ2-1, reads DAMVIQNPRYQVTQFGKPVTLSCSQTLNHNVMYWYQQKSSQAPKLLFHYYDKDFNNEADTPDNFQSRRPNTSFCFLDIRSPGLGDTAMYLCATSRERQVQSGEQFFGPGTRLTVL.

This clone was seen only a few times. The chain combines TRBV27 with TRBJ2-2; maybe TRBD2 (7 bases). With 9 bases removed from V and 3 bases from J, the gap between germline ends came to 17 bases. This CDR3 is built from 15 residues. The germline V gene has CDR1 MNHEY and CDR2 SMNVEV (reference sequence). CDR3 bases: TGTGCCAGTAGAAGATCGGGGGGCGACACCGGGGAGCTGTTTTTT. This codes for CASRRSGGDTGELFF.

This clone occurred a few times. V and J are TRBV2 and TRBJ2-7; possible D gene TRBD1, 6 bases. CDR1 SNHLY and CDR2 FYNNEI come from the germline V gene. CDR3 length: 16 amino acids. V was trimmed by 6 bases and J by 4 bases, leaving 22 bases between them. CDR3 region: CASSEPHGGRRYEQYV. As DNA, the CDR3 is TGTGCCAGCAGCGAGCCCCATGGGGGCCGCAGGTACGAGCAGTACGTC.

The V gene is TRBV4-1, the J gene TRBJ1-3, with D uncertain. Trimming took off 4 bases at V and 4 bases at J, with 5 bases between the two ends. This CDR3 comprises 12 residues. Germline-derived CDR1 and CDR2 are MGHRA and YSYEKL. Here the CDR3 reads CASSPLGNTIYF. The CDR3 DNA reads as TGCGCCAGCAGCCCCTTGGGAAACACCATATATTTT.